These 23 T cell receptor beta chains share one sample of origin, sequenced in a study of control samples from healthy donors and cancer patients. Generated by immunoSEQ multiplex PCR, the TCRdb table keeps only in-frame clones and is missing some. Here the sample spans about 110,000 clones, approximately 84% being singletons. The sequenced material came from blood. These receptors were taken from a man in his late teens or twenties in good health.

A word on this clone: Its ends do not fully match the called genes, so a read error is possible. The rearrangement joins TRBV24-1 to TRBJ2-3; D ambiguous. CDR1 KGHDR and CDR2 SFDVKD come from the germline V gene. The CDR3 covers 13 residues. CDR3 sequence reads: CATRDFNTDTQYF. The CDR3 DNA follows: TGTGCCACCAGGGATTTTAACACAGATACGCAGTATTTT.

The chain carries TRBV10-2 and TRBJ1-2; the D gene is possibly TRBD1 (6 bases). V was shortened by 5 bases and J by 2 bases, with 12 bases between the two germline ends. Germline V CDR1 and CDR2: WSHSY, SAAADI. The CDR3 consists of 14 residues. The CDR3 DNA sequence: TGCGCCAGCAGTCGTGGGCAGGGGAACTATGGCTACACCTTC. It translates to CASSRGQGNYGYTF.

This clone came up once. The chain couples TRBV4-2 to TRBJ2-1; 14 nucleotides agree with TRBD2. The CDR3 runs 17 residues. Per the germline V gene, CDR1 is LGHNA and CDR2 is YNFKEQ. V gave up 3 bases and J gave up 4 bases; unmatched junction bases: 5. In nucleotides, the CDR3 is TGTGCCAGCAGCCAGACGACTAGCGGGGGGGTTTACAATGAGCAGTTCTTC. It yields the protein CASSQTTSGGVYNEQFF.

The rearrangement uses TRBV4-1 and TRBJ2-5; 10 bases fit TRBD2. V lost 0 bases to trimming and J lost 3 bases; unmatched junction nucleotides: 7. In germline, CDR1 is MGHRA, CDR2 YSYEKL. The CDR3 spans 17 residues. DNA for the CDR3: TGCGCCAGCAGCCAAGATCGGGTAGCGGGGGGCAAAGAGACCCAGTACTTC. Amino acid sequence: CASSQDRVAGGKETQYF.

This clone was picked up a small number of times. The rearrangement joins TRBV7-2 to TRBJ2-3, with TRBD2 as a possible D gene (7 bases). The CDR3 totals 16 residues. Trimming pared 5 bases from V and 4 bases from J, leaving 19 bases between. CDR1 SGHTA and CDR2 FQGNSA come from the germline V gene. In DNA, the CDR3 is TGTGCCAGCAGCGTAGTATATGGGGGGGCATCAGATACGCAGTATTTT. It codes for CASSVVYGGASDTQYF.

The gene calls are TRBV19 and TRBJ2-1, with D unclear. The V gene's germline CDR1 is LNHDA and CDR2 SQIVND (reference sequence). This CDR3 has 14 residues. The V and J ends lost 5 bases and 1 base respectively, with 9 bases between them. The CDR3 nucleotides are TGTGCCAGTAGTTCCGGGCCTTCCTACAATGAGCAGTTCTTC. Translated: CASSSGPSYNEQFF.

The chain uses TRBV4-2 and TRBJ2-3, with a weak D call TRBD2 (5 bases). The CDR3 is 15 residues long. Deletions cut 1 base from V and 1 base from J, with 9 bases between. CDR1 and CDR2 from the germline V gene are LGHNA and YNFKEQ. CDR3 sequence (DNA): TGTGCCAGCAGCCAAGTACTAGTAGGCACAGATACGCAGTATTTT. Its protein product is CASSQVLVGTDTQYF.

J is TRBJ2-4 and V is TRBV29-1, with TRBD1 identical over 10 bases. The length of the CDR3 is 15 residues. Unmatched junction bases numbered 6, after V lost 6 bases and J lost 1 base. The germline CDR1 and CDR2 sequences are SQVTM and ANQGSEA. The CDR3 bases are TGCAGCGTCGACAGGGGGCAGGTGGCCAAAAACATTCAGTACTTC. This sequence encodes CSVDRGQVAKNIQYF.

This rearrangement joins TRBV5-1 to TRBJ2-2, with a weak D call TRBD2 (5 bases). The germline CDR1 and CDR2 sequences are SGHRS and YFSETQ. Trimming took off 2 bases at V and 0 bases at J, with 8 bases between the two ends. The length of the CDR3 is 15 residues. CDR3 residues: CASSFEGPNTGELFF. In DNA, the CDR3 is TGCGCCAGCAGCTTCGAGGGCCCGAACACCGGGGAGCTGTTTTTT.

The rearrangement uses TRBV20-1 and TRBJ2-4; 7 bases match TRBD2. Germline loops: CDR1 DFQATT, CDR2 SNEGSKA (reference sequence). With 3 bases clipped from V and 1 base from J, the junction kept 3 bases outside the gene matches. The CDR3 is 14 residues long. DNA of the CDR3: TGCAGTGCTAGTCGGCGGGGGGCCAAAAACATTCAGTACTTC. Protein product: CSASRRGAKNIQYF.

V is TRBV7-8 and J is TRBJ1-5; TRBD1 might be the D (5 bases). Between the trimmed V and J ends, which lost 1 base and 0 bases, there was a span of 7 bases. CDR3 length: 15 residues. The germline gives CDR1 SGHVS, CDR2 FQNEAQ. Written as DNA, the CDR3 is TGTGCCAGCAGCTTAGGGCAGGGTAGCAATCAGCCCCAGCATTTT. Translation: CASSLGQGSNQPQHF.

V usage is TRBV2 and J usage is TRBJ2-6, with 9 bases lining up with TRBD1. V gave up 10 bases and J gave up 6 bases; unmatched junction bases: 10. The CDR3 loop spans 15 amino acids. CDR1 is SNHLY and CDR2 is FYNNEI in the germline V gene. CDR3 region: CAISSRDRVANVLTF. The CDR3, as DNA: TGTGCCATCTCGTCCCGGGACAGGGTGGCCAACGTCCTGACTTTC.

This clone was seen a few times. V is TRBV9 and J is TRBJ2-2; D gene uncertain. V shed 2 bases and J shed 3 bases, with 8 bases lying between them. The CDR3 has 14 amino acids. Germline CDR1 SGDLS, CDR2 YYNGEE. The CDR3 sequence is CASSVGPDTGELFF. In DNA, the CDR3 is TGTGCCAGCAGCGTCGGTCCCGACACCGGGGAGCTGTTTTTT.

This clone was seen only once. The genes are TRBV7-2 and TRBJ1-1, with 8 bases matching TRBD1. V gave up 9 bases and J gave up 4 bases; unmatched junction bases: 10. The CDR3 runs to 14 residues. From germline, CDR1 is SGHTA and CDR2 FQGNSA. As DNA, the CDR3 is TGTGCCAGTAGGACAGGGCGCGTGGGCACTGAAGCTTTCTTT. Encoded protein: CASRTGRVGTEAFF.

The V and J genes are TRBV5-1 and TRBJ2-7; unclear D gene. The V end lost 0 bases, the J end lost 3 bases, and 7 bases lay between the germline ends. The CDR3 is 13 residues long. Germline loops: CDR1 SGHRS, CDR2 YFSETQ. The CDR3 loop reads CASSLVADYEQYF. The CDR3 DNA follows: TGCGCCAGCAGCTTGGTGGCAGACTACGAGCAGTACTTC.

The chain employs TRBV28 and TRBJ2-7; TRBD1 is a possible D gene (6 bases). Germline V gene lookup returns CDR1 MDHEN and CDR2 SYDVKM. V was cut by 3 bases and J by 0 bases, with 6 bases left in between. The CDR3 runs 13 residues. CDR3 coding DNA: TGTGCCAGCAGTTTGGGGGCCTCCTACGAGCAGTACTTC. It is translated as CASSLGASYEQYF.

The DNA for the CDR3 is TGTGCCAGCAGCTCCAGTTCAACTAGCGGTGTTACCCAGTACTTC. It yields the protein CASSSSSTSGVTQYF. The chain carries TRBV27 and TRBJ2-5, with 8 bases aligning to TRBD2. The germline CDR1 and CDR2 sequences are MNHEY and SMNVEV (reference sequence). The CDR3 length is 15 residues. Losses at the gene ends were 6 bases for V and 8 bases for J; bases not matched to a gene: 14.

This rearrangement joins TRBV5-1 to TRBJ1-3; D gene uncertain. The CDR3 is 16 amino acids. Germline values: CDR1 SGHRS, CDR2 YFSETQ. Trimming took off 0 bases at V and 0 bases at J, with 10 bases between the two ends. This CDR3 reads CASSLEGNPSGNTIYF. As DNA, the CDR3 is TGCGCCAGCAGCTTGGAGGGCAACCCCTCTGGAAACACCATATATTTT.

In its sample, this clone was seen a few times. The V gene is TRBV2, the J gene TRBJ2-1; D is possibly TRBD1 (6 bases). The CDR3 extends over 13 amino acids. Germline V gives CDR1 SNHLY, CDR2 FYNNEI. V lost 6 bases and J lost 12, with 18 bases in between. CDR3: CASSANRDRGQFF. The CDR3 nucleotides are TGTGCCAGCAGCGCTAACAGGGACCGGGGGCAGTTCTTC.

This clone was observed at least ten times. The V call is TRBV9, the J call TRBJ2-7; TRBD2 might be the D (6 bases). Trimming pared 4 bases from V and 3 bases from J, leaving 14 bases between. The germline V gene has CDR1 SGDLS and CDR2 YYNGEE. The CDR3 is 14 residues long. CDR3: CASSRTSGDYEQYF. The CDR3, as DNA: TGTGCCAGCAGCCGCACATCGGGGGACTACGAGCAGTACTTC.

The rearrangement uses TRBV2 and TRBJ2-5; the match to TRBD1 covers 9 bases. V lost 3 bases and J lost 3; bases outside the gene matches: 5. The germline V gene encodes CDR1 SNHLY and CDR2 FYNNEI. The CDR3 consists of 15 residues. The chain's CDR3 is CASSDRTGVKETQYF. The CDR3 nucleotides are TGTGCCAGCAGTGATCGGACAGGGGTAAAAGAGACCCAGTACTTC.

In DNA form, the CDR3 reads TGTGCCAGCAGCTTCTCTTACAATGAGCAGTTCTTC. Protein product: CASSFSYNEQFF. The gene calls are TRBV12-3 or TRBV12-4 and TRBJ2-1; no reliable D call. The V gene lost 6 bases and the J gene lost 4 bases, with 7 bases spanning the gap. CDR3 length: 12 residues.

J is TRBJ2-6 and V is TRBV18; the D gene is possibly TRBD1 (8 bases). The CDR3 is 17 amino acids. Deletions cut 5 bases from V and 1 base from J, with 15 bases between. Germline V lookup: CDR1 KGHSH, CDR2 LQKENI. The CDR3 nucleotides read TGTGCCAGCTCAGCTACAGGGGGGGCATCTGGGGCCAACGTCCTGACTTTC. This sequence encodes CASSATGGASGANVLTF.